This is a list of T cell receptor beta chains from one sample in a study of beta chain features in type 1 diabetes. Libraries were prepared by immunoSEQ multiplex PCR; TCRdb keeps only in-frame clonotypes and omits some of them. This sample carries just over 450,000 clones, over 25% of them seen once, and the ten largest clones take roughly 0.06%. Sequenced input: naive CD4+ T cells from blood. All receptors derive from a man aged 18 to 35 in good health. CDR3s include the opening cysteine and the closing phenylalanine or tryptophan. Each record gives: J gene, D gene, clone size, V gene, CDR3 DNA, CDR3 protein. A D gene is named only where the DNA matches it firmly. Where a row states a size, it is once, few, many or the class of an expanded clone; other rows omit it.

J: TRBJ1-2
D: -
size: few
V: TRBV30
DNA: TGTGCCTGGAGTGTACCGTGGAAAATCAATGGCTACACCTTC
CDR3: CAWSVPWKINGYTF

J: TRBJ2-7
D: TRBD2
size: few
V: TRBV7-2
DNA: TGTGCCAGCAGCGTAACCTCTCCGGCTAGCGGGGCCTCAGAGCAGTACTTC
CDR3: CASSVTSPASGASEQYF

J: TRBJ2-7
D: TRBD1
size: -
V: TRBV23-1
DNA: TGCGCCAGCAGTCAACCAAAGAAAGACAGGGCGGTGTTAGAGCAGTACTTC
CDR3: CASSQPKKDRAVLEQYF

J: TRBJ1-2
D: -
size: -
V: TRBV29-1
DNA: TGCAGCGTTGAAGATCGGGGGGAGGGATTCGGCTATGGCTACACCTTC
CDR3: CSVEDRGEGFGYGYTF

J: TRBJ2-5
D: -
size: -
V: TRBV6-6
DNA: TGTGCCAGCAGTTACCCCACAGGGCGGAGGGAGACCCAGTACTTC
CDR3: CASSYPTGRRETQYF

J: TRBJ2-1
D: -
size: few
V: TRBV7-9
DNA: TGTGCCAGCAGCCCGTCGTCGTACAATGAGCAGTTCTTC
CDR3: CASSPSSYNEQFF

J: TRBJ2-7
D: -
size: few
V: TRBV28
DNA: TGTGCCAGCAGAGGAGGGCTTATCTCCTACGAGCAGTACTTC
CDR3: CASRGGLISYEQYF

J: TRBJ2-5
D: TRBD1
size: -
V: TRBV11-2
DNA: TGTGCCAGCAGCCCCGAGACAGGGATCGAGACCCAGTACTTC
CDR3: CASSPETGIETQYF

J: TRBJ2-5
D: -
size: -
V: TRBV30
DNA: TGTGCCTGGAGTGTACTTGCGGCAGTGCAAGAGACCCAGTACTTC
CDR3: CAWSVLAAVQETQYF

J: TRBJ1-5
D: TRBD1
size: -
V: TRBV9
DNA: TGTGCCAGCAGCGTAGGAGACAGGGCAGGACAGCCCCAGCATTTT
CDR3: CASSVGDRAGQPQHF

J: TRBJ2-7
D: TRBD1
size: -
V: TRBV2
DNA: TGTGCCAGCAGGGACAGGGGCGAGCAGTACTTC
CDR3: CASRDRGEQYF

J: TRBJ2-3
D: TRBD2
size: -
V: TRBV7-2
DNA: TGTGCCAGCAGCTTAGTGGGACTAGCGGGAGTTGGGGCAGATACGCAGTATTTT
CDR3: CASSLVGLAGVGADTQYF

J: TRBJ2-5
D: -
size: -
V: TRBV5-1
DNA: TGCGCCAGCAGCCCAAGGACACCCCAAGAGACCCAGTACTTC
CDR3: CASSPRTPQETQYF

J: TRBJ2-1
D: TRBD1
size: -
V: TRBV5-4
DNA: TGTGCCAGCAGTTACAGGGGGAGCTCCTACAATGAGCAGTTCTTC
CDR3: CASSYRGSSYNEQFF

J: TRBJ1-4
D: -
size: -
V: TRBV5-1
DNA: TGCGCCAGCAGCGATAACCCTACATTGGGTGCACTGTTTTTT
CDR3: CASSDNPTLGALFF

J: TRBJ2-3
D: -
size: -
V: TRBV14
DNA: TGTGCCAGCAGCCCTGCAGGTATCACAGATACGCAGTATTTT
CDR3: CASSPAGITDTQYF

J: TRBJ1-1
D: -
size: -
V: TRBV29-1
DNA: TGCAGCGCGGGAATTAGCGCCACTGAAGCTTTCTTT
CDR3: CSAGISATEAFF

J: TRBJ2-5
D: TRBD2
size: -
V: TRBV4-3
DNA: TGCGCCAGCAGCCAAGGCCCTAGCGGAGAGACCCAGTACTTC
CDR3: CASSQGPSGETQYF

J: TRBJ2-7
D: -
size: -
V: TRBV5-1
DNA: TGCGCCAGCAGCCCGGGTCCTCAGATGACCTACGAGCAGTACTTC
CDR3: CASSPGPQMTYEQYF

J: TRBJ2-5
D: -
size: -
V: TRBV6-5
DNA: TGTGCCAGCAGTTTAACTGTCACAGGGTTTAGGGAGACCCAGTACTTC
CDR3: CASSLTVTGFRETQYF

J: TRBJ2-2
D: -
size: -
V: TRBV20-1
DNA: TGCAGTGCTAGAGTCAGCGGGGAGCTGTTTTTT
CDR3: CSARVSGELFF

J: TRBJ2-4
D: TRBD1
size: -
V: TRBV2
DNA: TGTGCCAGCAGTGAGCGACAGGGGGGAAACATTCAGTACTTC
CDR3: CASSERQGGNIQYF

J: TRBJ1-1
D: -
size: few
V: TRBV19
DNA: TGTGCCAGTAGTATCTCTACCCGCTTTAACACTGAAGCTTTCTTT
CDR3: CASSISTRFNTEAFF

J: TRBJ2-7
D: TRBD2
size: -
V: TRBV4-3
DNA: TGCGCCAGCAGCCAAGAACCGGGACTACACCACGAGCAGTACTTC
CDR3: CASSQEPGLHHEQYF

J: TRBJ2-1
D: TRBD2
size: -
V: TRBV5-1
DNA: TGCGCCAGCAGCTTGACTAGCGGCTACAATGAGCAGTTCTTC
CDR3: CASSLTSGYNEQFF

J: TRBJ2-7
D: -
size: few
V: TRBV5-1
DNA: TGCGCCAGCAGCTCCTCAGGGTACTCCTACGAGCAGTACTTC
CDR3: CASSSSGYSYEQYF

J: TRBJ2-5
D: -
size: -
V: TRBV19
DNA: TGTGCCAGTAGTATAAGGGTGAACGGACAAGAGACCCAGTACTTC
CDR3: CASSIRVNGQETQYF

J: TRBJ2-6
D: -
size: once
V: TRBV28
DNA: TGTGCCAGCAGTTTGGTGGGTTCTGGGGCCAACGTCCTGACTTTC
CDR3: CASSLVGSGANVLTF

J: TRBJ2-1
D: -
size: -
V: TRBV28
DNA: TGTGCCAGCAGGTCAGAGGCGGGCCTGACGAAGCAGTTCTTC
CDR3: CASRSEAGLTKQFF

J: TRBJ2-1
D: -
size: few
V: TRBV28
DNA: TGTGCCAGCAGGCTGGGTGGGTTTCCGGACAGAGCCACCAATGAGCAGTTCTTC
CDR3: CASRLGGFPDRATNEQFF

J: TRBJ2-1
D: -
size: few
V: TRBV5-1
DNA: TGCGCCAGCAGCTTGGATGGCCCAAGGAATGAGCAGTTCTTC
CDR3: CASSLDGPRNEQFF

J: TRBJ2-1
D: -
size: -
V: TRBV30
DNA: TGTGCCTGGAGTGTAGGTCGGGCGCAGTTCTTC
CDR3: CAWSVGRAQFF

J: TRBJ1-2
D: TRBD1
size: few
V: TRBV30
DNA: TGTGCCTGGAGTGTACGTCTGGACAGGGGCGGCTACACCTTC
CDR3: CAWSVRLDRGGYTF

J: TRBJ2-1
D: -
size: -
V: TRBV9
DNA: TGTGCCAGCAGCGTAGCAGATGAGCAGTTCTTC
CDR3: CASSVADEQFF

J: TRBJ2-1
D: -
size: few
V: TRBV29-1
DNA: TGCAGCGTTGTGGGACGGACGACCTACAATGAGCAGTTCTTC
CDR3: CSVVGRTTYNEQFF

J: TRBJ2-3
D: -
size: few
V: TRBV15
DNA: TGTGCCACCAGCAGAGATGCACAGGGCACAGATACGCAGTATTTT
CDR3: CATSRDAQGTDTQYF

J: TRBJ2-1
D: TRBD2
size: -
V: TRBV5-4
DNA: TGTGCCAGCAGCTCCTGGGCGACTAGCGGAGGCGAGCAGTTCTTC
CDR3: CASSSWATSGGEQFF